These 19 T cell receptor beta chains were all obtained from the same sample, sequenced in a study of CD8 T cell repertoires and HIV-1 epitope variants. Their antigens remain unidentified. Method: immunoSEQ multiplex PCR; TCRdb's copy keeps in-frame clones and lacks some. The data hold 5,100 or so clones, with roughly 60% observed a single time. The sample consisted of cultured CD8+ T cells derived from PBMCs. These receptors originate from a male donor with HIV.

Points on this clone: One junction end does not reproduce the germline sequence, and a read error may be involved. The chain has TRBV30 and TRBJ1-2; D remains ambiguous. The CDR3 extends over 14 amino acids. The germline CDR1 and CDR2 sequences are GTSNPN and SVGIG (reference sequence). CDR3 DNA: TGTGCCTGGAGTGTCCAAGATCGCCGAAATGGTTACACCTTC. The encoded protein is CAWSVQDRRNGYTF.

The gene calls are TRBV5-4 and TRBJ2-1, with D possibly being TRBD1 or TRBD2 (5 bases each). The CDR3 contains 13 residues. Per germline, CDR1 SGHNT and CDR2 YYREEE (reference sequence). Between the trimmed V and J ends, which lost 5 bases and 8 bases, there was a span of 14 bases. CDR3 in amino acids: CASRSGTEHEQFF. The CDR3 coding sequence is TGTGCCAGCAGGTCCGGGACCGAACATGAGCAGTTCTTC.

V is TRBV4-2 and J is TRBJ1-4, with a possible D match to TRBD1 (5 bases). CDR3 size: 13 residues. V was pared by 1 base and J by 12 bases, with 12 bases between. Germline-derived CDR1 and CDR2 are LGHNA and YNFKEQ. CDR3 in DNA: TGTGCCAGCAGCCAAGGATCACAGGAGGAACTGTTTTTT. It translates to CASSQGSQEELFF.

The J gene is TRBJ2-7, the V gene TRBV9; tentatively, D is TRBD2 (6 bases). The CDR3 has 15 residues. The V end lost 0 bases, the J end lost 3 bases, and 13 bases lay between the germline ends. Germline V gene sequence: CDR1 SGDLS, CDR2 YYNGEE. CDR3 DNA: TGTGCCAGCAGCGTAGAGGAGGGAACGATCTACGAGCAGTACTTC. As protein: CASSVEEGTIYEQYF.

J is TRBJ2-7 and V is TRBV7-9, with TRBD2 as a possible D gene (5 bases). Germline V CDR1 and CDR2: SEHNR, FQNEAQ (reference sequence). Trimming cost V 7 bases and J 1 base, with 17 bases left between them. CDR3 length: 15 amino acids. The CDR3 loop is CASIPTEGLSYEQYF. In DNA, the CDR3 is TGTGCCAGCATTCCTACCGAGGGCTTATCCTACGAGCAGTACTTC.

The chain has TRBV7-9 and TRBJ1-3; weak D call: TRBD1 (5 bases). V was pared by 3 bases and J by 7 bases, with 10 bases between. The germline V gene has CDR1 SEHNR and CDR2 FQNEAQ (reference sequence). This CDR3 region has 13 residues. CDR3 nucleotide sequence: TGTGCCAGCAGCTTCCTAGGGGTGAACACCATATATTTT. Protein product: CASSFLGVNTIYF.

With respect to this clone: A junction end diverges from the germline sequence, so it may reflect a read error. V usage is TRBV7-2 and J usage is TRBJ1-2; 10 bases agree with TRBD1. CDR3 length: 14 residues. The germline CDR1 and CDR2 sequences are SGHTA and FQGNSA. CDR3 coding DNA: TGTGCCAGCAGCGATCCCGGGACAGGGGTCCTCGGTGCCTTC. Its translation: CASSDPGTGVLGAF. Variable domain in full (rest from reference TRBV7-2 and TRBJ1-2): GAGVSQSPSNKVTEKGKDVELRCDPISGHTALYWYRQSLGQGLEFLIYFQGNSAPDKSGLPSDRFSAERTGGSVSTLTIQRTQQEDSAVYLCASSDPGTGVLGAFGSGTRLTVV.

CDR3 region: CASSLFQGGIAGNQPQHF. DNA of the CDR3: TGTGCCAGCAGTTTATTTCAGGGAGGTATCGCCGGCAATCAGCCCCAGCATTTT. The chain is built from TRBV28 and TRBJ1-5; D possibly corresponds to TRBD1 (5 bases). The CDR3 spans 18 residues. Deletions cut 1 base from V and 2 bases from J, with 18 bases between. Germline V lookup: CDR1 MDHEN, CDR2 SYDVKM.

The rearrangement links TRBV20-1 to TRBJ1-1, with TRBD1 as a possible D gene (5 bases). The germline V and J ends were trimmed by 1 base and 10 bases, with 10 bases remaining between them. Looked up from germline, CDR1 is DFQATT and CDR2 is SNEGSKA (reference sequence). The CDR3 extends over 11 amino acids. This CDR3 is CSARAGYGAFF. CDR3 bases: TGCAGTGCTAGAGCAGGGTATGGAGCTTTCTTT.

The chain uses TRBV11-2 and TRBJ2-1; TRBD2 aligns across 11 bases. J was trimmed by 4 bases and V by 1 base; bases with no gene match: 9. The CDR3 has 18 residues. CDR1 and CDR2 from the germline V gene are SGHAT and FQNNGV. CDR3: CASSLGRASGRRYNEQFF. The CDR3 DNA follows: TGTGCCAGCAGCTTAGGTAGGGCTAGCGGGAGGAGGTACAATGAGCAGTTCTTC.

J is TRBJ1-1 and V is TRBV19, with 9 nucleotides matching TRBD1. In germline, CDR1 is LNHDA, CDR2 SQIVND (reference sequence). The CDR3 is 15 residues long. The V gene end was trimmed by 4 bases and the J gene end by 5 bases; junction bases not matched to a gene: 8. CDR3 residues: CASSKIQGAKTEAFF. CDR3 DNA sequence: TGTGCCAGTAGTAAAATACAGGGGGCGAAGACTGAAGCTTTCTTT.

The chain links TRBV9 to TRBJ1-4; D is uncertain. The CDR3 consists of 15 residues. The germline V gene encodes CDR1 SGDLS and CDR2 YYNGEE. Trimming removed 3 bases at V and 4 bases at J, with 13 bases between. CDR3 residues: CASSARLGNNEKLFF. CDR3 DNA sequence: TGTGCCAGCAGCGCCAGACTGGGGAATAATGAAAAACTGTTTTTT.

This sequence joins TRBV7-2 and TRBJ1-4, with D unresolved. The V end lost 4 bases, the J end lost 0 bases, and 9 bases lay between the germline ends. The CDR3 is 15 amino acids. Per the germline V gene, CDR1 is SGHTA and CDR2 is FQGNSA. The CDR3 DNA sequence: TGTGCCAGCAGCTGGGCACCTGCAACTAATGAAAAACTGTTTTTT. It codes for CASSWAPATNEKLFF.

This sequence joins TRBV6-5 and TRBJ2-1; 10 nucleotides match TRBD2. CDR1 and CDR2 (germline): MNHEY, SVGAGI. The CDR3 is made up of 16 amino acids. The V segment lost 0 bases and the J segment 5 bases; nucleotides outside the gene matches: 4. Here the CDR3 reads CASSYSPSGRNNEQFF. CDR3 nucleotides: TGTGCCAGCAGTTACTCCCCTAGCGGGAGAAACAATGAGCAGTTCTTC.

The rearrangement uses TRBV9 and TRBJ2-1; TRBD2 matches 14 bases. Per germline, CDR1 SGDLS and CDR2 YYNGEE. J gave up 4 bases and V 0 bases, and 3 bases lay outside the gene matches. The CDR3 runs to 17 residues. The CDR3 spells CASSVEGLAGEYNEQFF. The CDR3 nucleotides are TGTGCCAGCAGCGTAGAGGGACTAGCGGGGGAATACAATGAGCAGTTCTTC.

CDR3 residues: CASKETSGYYEQYF. In nucleotides, the CDR3 is TGCGCCAGCAAGGAAACTAGCGGATACTACGAGCAGTACTTC. The V gene is TRBV10-2, the J gene TRBJ2-7; 8 positions match TRBD2. The CDR3 totals 14 residues. Germline assignment: CDR1 WSHSY and CDR2 SAAADI. The trim removed 7 bases at V and 3 bases at J, leaving 8 bases unmatched.

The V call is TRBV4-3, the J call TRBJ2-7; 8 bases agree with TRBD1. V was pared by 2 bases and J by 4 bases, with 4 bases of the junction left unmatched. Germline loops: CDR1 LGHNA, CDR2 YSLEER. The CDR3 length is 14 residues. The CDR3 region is CASSQQYRGYEQYF. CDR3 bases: TGCGCCAGCAGCCAACAATACAGGGGGTACGAGCAGTACTTC.

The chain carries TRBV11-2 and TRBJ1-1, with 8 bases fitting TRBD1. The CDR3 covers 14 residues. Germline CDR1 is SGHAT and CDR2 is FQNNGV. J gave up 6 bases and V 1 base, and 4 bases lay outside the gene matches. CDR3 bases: TGTGCCAGCAGCTTAGGGACAGGGACTTCTGAAGCTTTCTTT. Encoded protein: CASSLGTGTSEAFF. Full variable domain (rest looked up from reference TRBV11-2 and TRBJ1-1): EAGVAQSPRYKIIEKRQSVAFWCNPISGHATLYWYQQILGQGPKLLIQFQNNGVVDDSQLPKDRFSAERLKGVDSTLKIQPAKLEDSAVYLCASSLGTGTSEAFFGQGTRLTVV.

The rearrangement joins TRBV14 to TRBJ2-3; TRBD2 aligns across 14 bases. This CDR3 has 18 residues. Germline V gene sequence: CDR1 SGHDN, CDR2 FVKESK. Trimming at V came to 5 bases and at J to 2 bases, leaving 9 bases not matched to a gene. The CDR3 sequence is CASSVPGLAGDPTDTQYF. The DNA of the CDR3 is TGTGCCAGCAGCGTTCCGGGACTAGCGGGAGACCCCACAGATACGCAGTATTTT. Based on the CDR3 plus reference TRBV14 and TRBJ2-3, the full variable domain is EAGVTQFPSHSVIEKGQTVTLRCDPISGHDNLYWYRRVMGKEIKFLLHFVKESKQDESGMPNNRFLAERTGGTYSTLKVQPAELEDSGVYFCASSVPGLAGDPTDTQYFGPGTRLTVL.